Presented here are 4 T cell receptor beta chains from one specimen sequenced in a study of identical twins. TCRdb passed the 5' RACE reads through MiXCR, listing each CDR3 protein once. The repertoire includes about 790,000 distinct CDR3 sequences, around a sixth of them detected once, and roughly 13% sits in the top ten. This sample also belongs to another study, concerning T cells expressing NK-cell markers.

Sequencing input: PBMCs. The source of these receptors is a woman aged 18 to 35 in good health.

The chain is built from TRBV3-1 and TRBJ2-1, with D possibly being TRBD2 (6 bases). CDR1 LGHDT and CDR2 YNNKEL come from the germline V gene (reference sequence). With 1 base removed from V and 5 bases from J, the gap between germline ends came to 15 bases. The CDR3 is made up of 16 amino acids. CDR3 region: CASSQGVERAHNEQFF. As DNA, the CDR3 is TGTGCCAGCAGCCAAGGGGTCGAGCGGGCGCACAATGAGCAGTTCTTC.

This clonotype was detected a few times. The chain uses TRBV4-1 and TRBJ2-3; 9 bases are shared with TRBD2. This CDR3 is 18 amino acids long. With 3 bases clipped from V and 2 bases from J, the junction kept 12 bases outside the gene matches. Per the germline V gene, CDR1 is MGHRA and CDR2 is YSYEKL. This CDR3 is CASSQLSQASGATDTQYF. The CDR3 DNA sequence: TGCGCCAGCAGCCAGTTAAGTCAGGCTAGCGGGGCCACAGATACGCAGTATTTT.

This chain links TRBV5-1 with TRBJ2-7; 9 bases map to TRBD2. Germline V lookup: CDR1 SGHRS, CDR2 YFSETQ. The CDR3 is 15 amino acids. V dropped 5 bases and J dropped 2; count of bases not matched to a gene: 8. CDR3 in amino acids: CASRRSGSEAYEQYF. CDR3 nucleotides: TGCGCCAGCAGACGTAGCGGGAGTGAAGCCTACGAGCAGTACTTC.

This clonotype was seen a few times. The chain couples TRBV12-3 or TRBV12-4 to TRBJ2-5; 10 bases fit TRBD2. V was pared by 6 bases and J by 5 bases, with 9 bases of the junction left unmatched. There are 15 residues in the CDR3. DNA for the CDR3: TGTGCCAGCAGCCCTGGAGGAGCGGGAGGGGAGACCCAGTACTTC. Its protein is CASSPGGAGGETQYF.